This entry describes one T cell receptor beta chain. The data are from a study of blood T cell repertoires in COVID-19. Study details: The study drew acute and convalescent COVID-19 samples from the United States, Italy and Spain.

This table comes from immunoSEQ multiplex PCR, and its TCRdb copy is limited to in-frame clones, with some not included. This sample has 45,000 to 65,000 clones, with over 80% found just once. Germline V gene sequence: CDR1 MNHEY, CDR2 SVGAGI. The CDR3 totals 14 residues. Trimming removed 6 bases from V and 1 base from J, with 10 bases in between. The chain joins TRBV6-5 to TRBJ1-5, with D hard to call. The sequencing sample was made of peripheral blood. The clonotype originates from a man younger than 40 with COVID-19, enrolled during active disease. The CDR3 nucleotides are TGTGCCAGCAGGAGGGCGCAGAGCAATCAGCCCCAGCATTTT. Protein product: CASRRAQSNQPQHF.